The next 21 T cell receptor beta chains were all read from a single sample in a study of blood T cell repertoires in COVID-19. Sequencing used immunoSEQ multiplex PCR; TCRdb keeps in-frame clones, though not all of them. The sample shows 310,000 or so clones, approximately 88% of them seen only once. Material for sequencing was peripheral blood. Every receptor here comes from a woman aged 50 to 60 with active or convalescent COVID-19.

The V gene is TRBV6-5, the J gene TRBJ1-3; D gene ambiguous. The germline V gene encodes CDR1 MNHEY and CDR2 SVGAGI. The germline V and J ends were trimmed by 6 bases and 0 bases, with 3 bases remaining between them. This CDR3 is built from 12 residues. The CDR3 here is CASRASGNTIYF. The CDR3 nucleotides are TGTGCCAGCAGGGCCTCTGGAAACACCATATATTTT.

This chain uses TRBV19 with TRBJ1-3; TRBD1 might be the D (5 bases). In germline, CDR1 is LNHDA, CDR2 SQIVND (reference sequence). Trimming took off 9 bases at V and 0 bases at J, with 18 bases between the two ends. The CDR3 has 16 amino acids. CDR3 protein: CASTSRGHFSGNTIYF. The CDR3 coding sequence is TGTGCCAGCACTTCGCGGGGCCATTTCTCTGGAAACACCATATATTTT.

The chain employs TRBV19 and TRBJ2-7, with D possibly matching TRBD2 (6 bases). The V end lost 3 bases, the J end lost 2 bases, and 14 bases lay between the germline ends. The CDR3 extends over 15 amino acids. Germline V CDR1 and CDR2: LNHDA, SQIVND (reference sequence). In DNA form, the CDR3 reads TGTGCCAGTAGTATTAGCGGAGGGGTTACCTACGAGCAGTACTTC. This translates into CASSISGGVTYEQYF.

J is TRBJ2-2 and V is TRBV6-6, with 8 bases fitting TRBD2. CDR3 length equals 15 residues. CDR1 is MNHNY, CDR2 SVGAGI, per germline (reference sequence). Losses at the gene ends were 3 bases for V and 4 bases for J; bases not matched to a gene: 4. Written as DNA, the CDR3 is TGTGCCAGCAGTTATGGACTAGCTTCCACCGGGGAGCTGTTTTTT. This codes for CASSYGLASTGELFF.

This clone was recorded a few times. The same CDR3 arises from other DNA sequences in this sample as well. The V gene is TRBV19, the J gene TRBJ2-5; 12 bases fit TRBD1. Trimming removed 4 bases from V and 4 bases from J; junction bases left unmatched: 4. The CDR3 length is 15 residues. Germline values: CDR1 LNHDA, CDR2 SQIVND (reference sequence). The CDR3 spells CASSTGTGGLETQYF. The DNA of the CDR3 is TGTGCCAGTAGTACCGGGACAGGGGGCTTAGAGACCCAGTACTTC.

The chain has TRBV27 and TRBJ2-1; 8 bases fit TRBD1. The V gene end was trimmed by 4 bases and the J gene end by 3 bases; junction bases not matched to a gene: 5. The germline V gene has CDR1 MNHEY and CDR2 SMNVEV (reference sequence). The CDR3 has 15 residues. The CDR3 DNA follows: TGTGCCAGCAGTTCGCTGGGACAGGTCTACAATGAGCAGTTCTTC. It specifies CASSSLGQVYNEQFF.

The chain links TRBV18 to TRBJ1-1; 9 bases map to TRBD1. Trimming at V came to 3 bases and at J to 5 bases, leaving 7 bases not matched to a gene. This CDR3 is 15 amino acids long. Per germline, CDR1 KGHSH and CDR2 LQKENI. The CDR3 sequence is CASSPLDRGGTEAFF. The CDR3 DNA reads TGTGCCAGCTCACCTCTGGACAGGGGCGGTACTGAAGCTTTCTTT.

V gene TRBV7-3 combines with J gene TRBJ2-2, with TRBD2 identical over 12 bases. The germline V gene has CDR1 SGHTA and CDR2 FQGTGA. After removal of 5 bases from V and 0 bases from J, the junction contained 4 bases not matched to a gene. The CDR3 totals 17 residues. The CDR3 DNA reads as TGTGCCAGCAGCCACACTAGCGGGGGGACGAACACCGGGGAGCTGTTTTTT. Protein sequence: CASSHTSGGTNTGELFF.

This chain connects TRBV3-1 (or the pseudogene TRBV3-2) to TRBJ2-1; 10 bases agree with TRBD2. This CDR3 spans 16 amino acids. After removal of 0 bases from V and 6 bases from J, the junction contained 5 bases not matched to a gene. Germline assignment: CDR1 LGHDT and CDR2 YNNKEL (reference sequence). CDR3 in amino acids: CASSQELAGDSNEQFF. For the CDR3, the DNA is TGTGCCAGCAGCCAAGAGCTAGCGGGAGATTCCAATGAGCAGTTCTTC.

The chain carries TRBV24-1 and TRBJ2-3; 11 nucleotides line up with TRBD1. The ends lost 5 bases at V and 2 bases at J; junction bases unmatched: 5. Germline-derived CDR1 and CDR2 are KGHDR and SFDVKD. This CDR3 comprises 16 residues. The CDR3 sequence: CATSADRGRLTDTQYF. CDR3 coding DNA: TGTGCCACCAGTGCGGACAGGGGGCGCCTCACAGATACGCAGTATTTT.

The CDR3 sequence is CASSAVGQGSNQPQHF. The CDR3 DNA is TGTGCCAGTAGTGCAGTGGGACAGGGTAGCAATCAGCCCCAGCATTTT. This sequence joins TRBV19 and TRBJ1-5, with TRBD1 matching over 9 bases. In germline, CDR1 is LNHDA, CDR2 SQIVND (reference sequence). This CDR3 has 16 residues. After removal of 5 bases from V and 0 bases from J, the junction contained 5 bases not matched to a gene. Based on the CDR3 plus reference TRBV19 and TRBJ1-5, the full variable domain is DGGITQSPKYLFRKEGQNVTLSCEQNLNHDAMYWYRQDPGQGLRLIYYSQIVNDFQKGDIAEGYSVSREKKESFPLTVTSAQKNPTAFYLCASSAVGQGSNQPQHFGDGTRLSIL.

Comments on this clone: Different DNA sequences within this sample yield the same CDR3. The V call is TRBV12-3 or TRBV12-4, the J call TRBJ2-7; 9 nucleotides line up with TRBD1. The CDR3 is 13 amino acids. Germline trimming cut 5 bases from V and 3 bases from J; bases unmatched to any gene: 2. This CDR3 is CASSPDRGYEQYF. In DNA, the CDR3 is TGTGCCAGCAGTCCGGACAGGGGCTACGAGCAGTACTTC.

The V and J genes are TRBV5-1 and TRBJ1-4; 12 bases are a match to TRBD1. Germline CDR1 and CDR2: SGHRS and YFSETQ. The CDR3 is 16 residues long. The J segment lost 5 bases and the V segment lost 4 bases, leaving 6 bases of the junction unmatched. The CDR3 sequence is CASSEGTGGRNEKLFF. CDR3 bases: TGCGCCAGCAGCGAGGGGACAGGGGGCCGGAATGAAAAACTGTTTTTT.

V gene TRBV2 combines with J gene TRBJ2-7; maybe TRBD1 (5 bases). V lost 4 bases and J 0 bases, leaving 16 bases between the germline ends. Germline V lookup: CDR1 SNHLY, CDR2 FYNNEI. The CDR3 is 16 residues long. The CDR3 nucleotides read TGTGCCAGCAGTGGAATAGGGGCAGCCTACTCCTACGAGCAGTACTTC. Its translation is CASSGIGAAYSYEQYF.

This chain links TRBV4-3 with TRBJ1-2; the D gene is possibly TRBD1 (6 bases). The germline V and J ends were trimmed by 3 bases and 4 bases, with 21 bases remaining between them. CDR3 length: 17 amino acids. Per the germline V gene, CDR1 is LGHNA and CDR2 is YSLEER. CDR3 bases: TGCGCCAGCAGCCAGACGGTACCGCTGACAGGAGTCTATGGCTACACCTTC. It translates to CASSQTVPLTGVYGYTF.

V and J are TRBV28 and TRBJ1-2; no firm D call. The germline V gene has CDR1 MDHEN and CDR2 SYDVKM. CDR3 length: 14 amino acids. Deletions cut 1 base from V and 3 bases from J, with 9 bases between. The CDR3 DNA follows: TGTGCCAGCAGTTTATCGGGAACCTACTATGGCTACACCTTC. Residues: CASSLSGTYYGYTF.

The rearrangement joins TRBV7-6 to TRBJ1-1, with 8 bases matching TRBD1. This CDR3 is 13 amino acids long. CDR1 and CDR2 from the germline V gene are SGHVS and FNYEAQ. V shed 4 bases and J 4 bases; nucleotides not matched to a gene: 2. The CDR3 loop is CASSSTGATEAFF. CDR3 in DNA: TGTGCCAGCAGCTCGACAGGGGCCACTGAAGCTTTCTTT.

The rearrangement joins TRBV4-2 to TRBJ2-1, with 8 bases lining up with TRBD2. Losses at the gene ends were 0 bases for V and 10 bases for J; bases not matched to a gene: 11. The CDR3 has 16 residues. Germline loops: CDR1 LGHNA, CDR2 YNFKEQ. The CDR3 sequence is CASSQESGGRLVEQFF. CDR3 nucleotide sequence: TGTGCCAGCAGCCAAGAGTCTGGCGGGAGGTTGGTGGAGCAGTTCTTC.

The genes are TRBV15 and TRBJ2-1; the match to TRBD2 covers 14 bases. V shed 5 bases and J 6 bases; nucleotides not matched to a gene: 12. CDR3 length: 18 residues. Germline V gives CDR1 LNHNV, CDR2 YYDKDF (reference sequence). The CDR3 DNA reads TGTGCCACCAGCGGCCCGACTAGCGGGAGGGGCCCCGGCAATGAGCAGTTCTTC. It translates to CATSGPTSGRGPGNEQFF.

In its sample, this clone was seen a few times. The rearrangement uses TRBV9 and TRBJ2-7, with 14 nucleotides matching TRBD2. The CDR3 runs to 16 residues. V was pared by 4 bases and J by 0 bases, with 3 bases of the junction left unmatched. Per the germline V gene, CDR1 is SGDLS and CDR2 is YYNGEE. Here the CDR3 reads CASSSGTSGSSYEQYF. As DNA, the CDR3 is TGTGCCAGCAGCTCCGGGACTAGCGGGAGCTCCTACGAGCAGTACTTC.

This clone showed up just a few times. The V call is TRBV29-1, the J call TRBJ1-1, with a tentative D call TRBD1 (5 bases). CDR3 length: 12 residues. CDR1 and CDR2 (germline): SQVTM, ANQGSEA. V dropped 4 bases and J dropped 8 bases, with 14 bases sitting between them. CDR3 DNA: TGCAGCGTTGTTTCGCAGGGTACCGAAGCTTTCTTT. Protein: CSVVSQGTEAFF.